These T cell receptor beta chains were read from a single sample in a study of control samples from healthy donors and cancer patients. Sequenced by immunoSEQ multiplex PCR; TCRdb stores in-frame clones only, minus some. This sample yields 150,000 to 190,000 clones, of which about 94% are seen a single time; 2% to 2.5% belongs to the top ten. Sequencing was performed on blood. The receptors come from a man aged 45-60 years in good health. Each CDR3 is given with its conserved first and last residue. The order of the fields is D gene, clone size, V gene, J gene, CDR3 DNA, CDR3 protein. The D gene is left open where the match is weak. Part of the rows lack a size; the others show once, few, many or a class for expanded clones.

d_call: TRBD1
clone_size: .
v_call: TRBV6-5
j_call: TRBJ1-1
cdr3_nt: TGTGCCAGCAGTCCTAGACAGGGGAACACTGAAGCTTTCTTT
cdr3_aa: CASSPRQGNTEAFF

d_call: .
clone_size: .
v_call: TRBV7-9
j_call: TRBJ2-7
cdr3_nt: TGTGCCAGCAGTCCTAGGACTTCCACCTACGAGCAGTACTTC
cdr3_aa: CASSPRTSTYEQYF

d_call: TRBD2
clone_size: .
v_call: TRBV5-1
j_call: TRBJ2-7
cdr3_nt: TGCGCCAGCAGCAAGGGACTAGCGGGGGTTATCTACGAGCAGTACTTC
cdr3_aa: CASSKGLAGVIYEQYF

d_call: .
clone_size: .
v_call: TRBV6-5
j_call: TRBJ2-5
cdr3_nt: TGTGCCAGCAGTCGAAGGGGGGTAGCGGAAGAGACCCAGTACTTC
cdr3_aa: CASSRRGVAEETQYF

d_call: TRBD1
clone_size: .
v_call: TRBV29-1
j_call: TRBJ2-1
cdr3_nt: TGCAGCGTTGCAACAACAGGGGGCAATGAGCAGTTCTTC
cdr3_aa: CSVATTGGNEQFF

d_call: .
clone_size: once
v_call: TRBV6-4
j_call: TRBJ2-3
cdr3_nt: TGTGCCAGCAGTAGGGGGGGGGAAACAGATACGCAGTATTTT
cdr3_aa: CASSRGGETDTQYF

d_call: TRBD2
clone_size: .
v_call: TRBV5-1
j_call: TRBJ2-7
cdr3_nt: TGCGCCAGCGGTACGGGAGAAGCGGGGGAGCAGTACTTC
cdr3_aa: CASGTGEAGEQYF

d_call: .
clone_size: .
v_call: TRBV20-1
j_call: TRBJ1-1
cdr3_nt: TGCAGTGCCTACCGACAGGTCGAAGCTTTCTTT
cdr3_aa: CSAYRQVEAFF

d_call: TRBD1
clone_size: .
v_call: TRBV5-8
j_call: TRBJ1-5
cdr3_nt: TGTGCCAGCAGCCCGCTAGACAGGGACGCTCAGCCCCAGCATTTT
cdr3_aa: CASSPLDRDAQPQHF

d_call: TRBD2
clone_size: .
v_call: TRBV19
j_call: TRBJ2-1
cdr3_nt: TGTGCCGCGGGACTAGCCGCCAATGAGCAGTTCTTC
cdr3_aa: CAAGLAANEQFF

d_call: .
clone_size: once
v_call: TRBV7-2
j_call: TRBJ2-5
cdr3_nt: TGTGCCAGCAGCTGGACGGTCGGTACCCAGTACTTC
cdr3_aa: CASSWTVGTQYF

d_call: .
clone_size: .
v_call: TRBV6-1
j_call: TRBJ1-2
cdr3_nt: TGTGCCAGCAGTGAAGCTGCCAGGGCAGCTGGCTACACCTTC
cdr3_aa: CASSEAARAAGYTF

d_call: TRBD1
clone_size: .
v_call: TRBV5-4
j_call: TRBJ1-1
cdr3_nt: TGTGCCAGCAGCCTGGACAGGGGTAACACTGAAGCTTTCTTT
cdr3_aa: CASSLDRGNTEAFF

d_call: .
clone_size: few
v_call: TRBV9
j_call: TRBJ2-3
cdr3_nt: TGTGCCAGCAGCGTCTCGGGAATTAGCACAGATACGCAGTATTTT
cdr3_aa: CASSVSGISTDTQYF

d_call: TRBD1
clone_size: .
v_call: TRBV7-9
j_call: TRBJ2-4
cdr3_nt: TGTGCCAGCAGCCTACAGGGGTTGAGAGACATTCAGTACTTC
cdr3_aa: CASSLQGLRDIQYF

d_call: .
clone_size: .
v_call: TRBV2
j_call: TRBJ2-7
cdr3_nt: TGTGCCAGCAGTGAAAGTAGGCTAGCTTTCTCCTACGAGCAGTACTTC
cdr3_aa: CASSESRLAFSYEQYF

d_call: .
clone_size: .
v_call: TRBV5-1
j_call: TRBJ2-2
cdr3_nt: TGCGCCAGCAGTCTGGACTTAACCACCGGGGAGCTGTTTTTT
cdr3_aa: CASSLDLTTGELFF

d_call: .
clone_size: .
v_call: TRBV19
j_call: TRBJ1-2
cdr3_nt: TGTGCCAGTAGTGTTCAGACAGACCATTGGGGCTACACCTTC
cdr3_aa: CASSVQTDHWGYTF

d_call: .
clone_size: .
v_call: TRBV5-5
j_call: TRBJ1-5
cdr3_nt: TGTGCCAGCAGCTTGTGGCAGGGGAGTCAGCCCCAGCATTTT
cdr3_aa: CASSLWQGSQPQHF

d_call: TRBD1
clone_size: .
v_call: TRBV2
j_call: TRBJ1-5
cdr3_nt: TGTGCCAGCAGGACAGGGTCAGCGGAAACTCAGCCCCAGCATTTT
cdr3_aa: CASRTGSAETQPQHF

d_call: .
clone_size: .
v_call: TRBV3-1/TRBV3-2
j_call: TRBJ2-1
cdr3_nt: TGTGCCAGCAGCCAACCTACTTGGAGCTCCTACAATGAGCAGTTCTTC
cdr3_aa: CASSQPTWSSYNEQFF

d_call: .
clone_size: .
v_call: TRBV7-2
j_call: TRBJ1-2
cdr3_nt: TGTGCCAGCACCCTCAACCAGGGAGGGGACGGCTACACCTTC
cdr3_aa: CASTLNQGGDGYTF

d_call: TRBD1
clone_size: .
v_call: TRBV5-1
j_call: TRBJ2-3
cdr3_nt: TGCGCCAGCACTCAGAGACAGGGTTCCACAGATACGCAGTATTTT
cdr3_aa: CASTQRQGSTDTQYF

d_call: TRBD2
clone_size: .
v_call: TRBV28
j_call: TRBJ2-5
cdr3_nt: TGTGCCAGCACCCCGATAGCGGGAGCGGAGACCCAGTACTTC
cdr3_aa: CASTPIAGAETQYF

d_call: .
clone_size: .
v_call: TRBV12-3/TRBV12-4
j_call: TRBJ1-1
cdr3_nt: TGTGCCAGCATTCTCGAGGGGGGTGCTTTCTTT
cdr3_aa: CASILEGGAFF

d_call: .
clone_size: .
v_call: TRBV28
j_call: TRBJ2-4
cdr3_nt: TGTGCCAGCAGTTCCCCTCGGGACAAAGAAAACATTCAGTACTTC
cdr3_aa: CASSSPRDKENIQYF

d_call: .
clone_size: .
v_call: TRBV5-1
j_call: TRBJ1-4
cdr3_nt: TGCGCCAGCAGCCTGGTGGGGGGCGCGGGCCCTGAAAAACTGTTTTTT
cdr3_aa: CASSLVGGAGPEKLFF

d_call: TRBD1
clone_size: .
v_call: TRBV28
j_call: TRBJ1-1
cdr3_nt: TGTGCCAGCAGCACCCCCTCACAGGGGAAGACTGAAGCTTTCTTT
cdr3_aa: CASSTPSQGKTEAFF

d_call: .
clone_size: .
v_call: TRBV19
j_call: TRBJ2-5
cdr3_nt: TGTGCCAGTAGTATAGGTAGTTGGGAGACCCAGTACTTC
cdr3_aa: CASSIGSWETQYF

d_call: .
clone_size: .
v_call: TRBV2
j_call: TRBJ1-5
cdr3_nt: TGTGCCAGCATAGGGGCATTGGGCAATCAGCCCCAGCATTTT
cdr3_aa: CASIGALGNQPQHF

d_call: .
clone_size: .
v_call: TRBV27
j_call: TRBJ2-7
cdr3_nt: TGTGCCAGCAGTGAGAAGCGGGTCTCCTACGAGCAGTACTTC
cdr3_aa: CASSEKRVSYEQYF

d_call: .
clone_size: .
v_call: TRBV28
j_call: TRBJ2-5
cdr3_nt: TGTGCCAGCAGTTTATCGGGGGAGACCCAGTACTTC
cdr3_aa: CASSLSGETQYF

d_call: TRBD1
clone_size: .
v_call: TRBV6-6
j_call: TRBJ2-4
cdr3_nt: TGTGCCAGCAGTCGCACACCGGGACAGGGACTAAACATTCAGTACTTC
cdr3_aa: CASSRTPGQGLNIQYF

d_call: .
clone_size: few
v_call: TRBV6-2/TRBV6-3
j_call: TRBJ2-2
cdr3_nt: TGTGCCAGCAGCCCTCGGGGCGGCACGAACACCGGGGAGCTGTTTTTT
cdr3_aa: CASSPRGGTNTGELFF

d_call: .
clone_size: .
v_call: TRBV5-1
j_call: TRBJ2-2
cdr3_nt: TGCGCCAGCATAAGAGGGGATGACACCGGGGAGCTGTTTTTT
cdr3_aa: CASIRGDDTGELFF

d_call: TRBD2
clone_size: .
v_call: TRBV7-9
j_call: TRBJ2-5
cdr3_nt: TGTGCCAGCAGCTTAGGCGGGAGTTTCGAGACCCAGTACTTC
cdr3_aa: CASSLGGSFETQYF

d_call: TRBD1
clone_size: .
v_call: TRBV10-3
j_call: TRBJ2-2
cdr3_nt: TGTGCCGCAAGAGACAGGGGCCCGAACACCGGGGAGCTGTTTTTT
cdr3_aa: CAARDRGPNTGELFF

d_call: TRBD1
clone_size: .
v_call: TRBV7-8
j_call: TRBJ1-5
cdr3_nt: TGTGCCAGCAGCTTAGAAGCAGGGGGCTATCAGCCCCAGCATTTT
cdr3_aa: CASSLEAGGYQPQHF

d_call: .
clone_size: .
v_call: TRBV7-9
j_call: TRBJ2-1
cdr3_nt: TGTGCCAGCAGCTTAGCGGGCCAGGTCGATGAGCAGTTCTTC
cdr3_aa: CASSLAGQVDEQFF

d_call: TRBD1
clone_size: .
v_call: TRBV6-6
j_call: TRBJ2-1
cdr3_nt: TGTGCCAGTGGCGACAGGGGGGGCATAGAGCAGTTCTTC
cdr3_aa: CASGDRGGIEQFF

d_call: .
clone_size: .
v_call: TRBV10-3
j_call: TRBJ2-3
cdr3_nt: TGTGCCATCAGAGGCGGAGCTAGCACAGATACGCAGTATTTT
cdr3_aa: CAIRGGASTDTQYF

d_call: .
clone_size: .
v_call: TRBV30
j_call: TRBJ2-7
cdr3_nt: TGTGCCTGGAGCGCCTCTCGTTACGAGCAGTACTTC
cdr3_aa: CAWSASRYEQYF

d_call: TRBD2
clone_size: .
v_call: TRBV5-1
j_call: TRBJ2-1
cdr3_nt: TGCGCCAGCAGCTTGAGACTAGCGGGTACGAATGAGCAGTTCTTC
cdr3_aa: CASSLRLAGTNEQFF

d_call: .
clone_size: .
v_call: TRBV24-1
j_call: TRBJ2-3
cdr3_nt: TGTGCCACCAGTGACCCGACTACTGCCAACACAGATACGCAGTATTTT
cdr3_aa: CATSDPTTANTDTQYF

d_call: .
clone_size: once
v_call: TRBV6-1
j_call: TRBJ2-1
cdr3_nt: TGTGCCAGCAGTGAAGAGGGGCTTCCCTCCTACAATGAGCAGTTCTTC
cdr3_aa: CASSEEGLPSYNEQFF

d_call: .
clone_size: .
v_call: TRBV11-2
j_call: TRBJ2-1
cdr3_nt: TGTGCCAGCAGCCAAGGACGAACCTCAAGGAATGAGCAGTTCTTC
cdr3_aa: CASSQGRTSRNEQFF

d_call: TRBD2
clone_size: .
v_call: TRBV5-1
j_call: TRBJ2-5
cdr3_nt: TGCGCCAGCAGCTTGCGGACTAGCGGGGGGGAGACCCAGTACTTC
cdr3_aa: CASSLRTSGGETQYF

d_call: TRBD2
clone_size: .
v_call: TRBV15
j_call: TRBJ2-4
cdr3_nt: TGTGCCACCAGCAGGAGGGGACTAGCCAACATTCAGTACTTC
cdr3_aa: CATSRRGLANIQYF

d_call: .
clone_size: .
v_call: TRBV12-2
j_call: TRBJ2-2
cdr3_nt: TGTGCAAGTCGCTTAGTTGTGACTAGCGGGAGAGTTGCCGGGGAGCTGTTTTTT
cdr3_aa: CASRLVVTSGRVAGELFF

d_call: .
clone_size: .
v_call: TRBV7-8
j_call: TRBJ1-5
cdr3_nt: TGTGCCAGCAGCATACGCATTCCGGGACAAGGCAATCAGCCCCAGCATTTT
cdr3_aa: CASSIRIPGQGNQPQHF